The 5 T cell receptor beta chains reported below all come from one sample, sequenced in a study of control samples from healthy donors and cancer patients. Only in-frame clones appear in the TCRdb table, and some are missing; sequencing was by immunoSEQ multiplex PCR. The profile shows approximately 150,000 clones, roughly 93% of them singletons. The source material was blood. These receptors originate from a young man in good health.

This clone was picked up one time. In DNA form, the CDR3 reads TGTGCCAGCAGAAATGAAGGGGCTAATGAAAAACTGTTTTTT. Encoded protein: CASRNEGANEKLFF. This chain connects TRBV9 to TRBJ1-4; D possibly corresponds to TRBD1 (5 bases). This CDR3 is built from 14 residues. The germline V gene encodes CDR1 SGDLS and CDR2 YYNGEE. V gave up 5 bases and J gave up 3 bases, with 11 bases separating them.

The J gene is TRBJ2-7, the V gene TRBV13; 9 bases map to TRBD1. Trimming took 5 bases from V and 5 from J; bases not matched to a gene: 10. CDR1 and CDR2 (germline): PRHDT, FYEKMQ (reference sequence). The CDR3 is 15 residues long. Here the CDR3 reads CASSTPGTGIDEQYF. The CDR3 DNA sequence: TGTGCCAGCAGCACCCCCGGGACAGGGATCGACGAGCAGTACTTC. The full variable domain, its missing parts supplied by reference TRBV13 and TRBJ2-7, is AAGVIQSPRHLIKEKRETATLKCYPIPRHDTVYWYQQGPGQDPQFLISFYEKMQSDKGSIPDRFSAQQFSDYHSELNMSSLELGDSALYFCASSTPGTGIDEQYFGPGTRLTVT.

This chain joins TRBV6-2 or TRBV6-3 and TRBJ2-7; D is unresolved. Trimming cost V 5 bases and J 3 bases, with 17 bases left between them. The germline V gene encodes CDR1 MNHEY and CDR2 SVGEGT. This CDR3 region has 15 residues. CDR3 bases: TGTGCCAGCAGTCTTCGGAGAGGTCAGGACTACGAGCAGTACTTC. This codes for CASSLRRGQDYEQYF.

The genes are TRBV6-2 or TRBV6-3 and TRBJ2-7; TRBD1 is a possible D gene (5 bases). V was shortened by 3 bases and J by 3 bases, with 18 bases between the two germline ends. The germline V gene has CDR1 MNHEY and CDR2 SVGEGT. CDR3 length equals 16 residues. The CDR3 sequence is CASSYPHRTGNYEQYF. The CDR3 DNA sequence: TGTGCCAGCAGTTATCCCCACAGGACCGGTAACTACGAGCAGTACTTC.

The gene calls are TRBV6-5 and TRBJ2-1; 7 bases are shared with TRBD1. J lost 9 bases, V lost 7 bases, and 12 bases had no gene match. The CDR3 has 14 residues. Germline V gives CDR1 MNHEY, CDR2 SVGAGI. CDR3 residues: CASTLDRVRGEQFF. The CDR3 DNA sequence: TGTGCCAGCACTTTAGACAGGGTCCGTGGTGAGCAGTTCTTC.